The 30 T cell receptor beta chains below were found in one sample sequenced in a study of blood T cell repertoires in COVID-19. Sequencing was performed with immunoSEQ multiplex PCR; in TCRdb, only in-frame clones are kept and a portion is missing. Here the sample spans roughly 69,000 clones, nearly 90% being singletons. The sample was peripheral blood. These TCRs come from a man aged 45 to 65 with acute or convalescent COVID-19.

This clone was seen a handful of times. V gene TRBV6-5 combines with J gene TRBJ2-2; 10 bases match TRBD1. CDR1 MNHEY and CDR2 SVGAGI come from the germline V gene. V was clipped by 8 bases and J by 7 bases; unmatched bases: 4. The CDR3 has 13 amino acids. The CDR3 loop reads CASQGQGNGELFF. The DNA for the CDR3 is TGTGCCAGCCAGGGACAGGGGAACGGGGAGCTGTTTTTT.

The genes are TRBV6-5 and TRBJ2-1, with D possibly being TRBD2 (6 bases). The V end was cut by 2 bases, the J end by 5 bases, with 10 bases between. The germline gives CDR1 MNHEY, CDR2 SVGAGI. This CDR3 is built from 14 residues. This CDR3 reads CASSYKLADNEQFF. CDR3 DNA sequence: TGTGCCAGCAGTTACAAATTAGCGGACAATGAGCAGTTCTTC.

This CDR3 is CASSIGVRTGAEETQYF. The CDR3 nucleotides read TGTGCCAGTAGTATAGGGGTCAGGACAGGGGCAGAGGAGACCCAGTACTTC. V and J are TRBV19 and TRBJ2-5, with 9 bases matching TRBD1. This CDR3 contains 17 residues. With V trimmed by 1 base and J by 5 bases, 11 bases remained unmatched. The germline V gene has CDR1 LNHDA and CDR2 SQIVND (reference sequence).

This clone was found once. The chain is built from TRBV7-2 and TRBJ1-3; weak D call: TRBD1 (5 bases). V gave up 5 bases and J gave up 4 bases, with 15 bases separating them. The germline gives CDR1 SGHTA, CDR2 FQGNSA. The CDR3 is 15 amino acids. In DNA, the CDR3 is TGTGCCAGCAGCCCATCAGGGCATGGAGGAAACACCATATATTTT. Protein sequence: CASSPSGHGGNTIYF.

The rearrangement uses TRBV24-1 and TRBJ1-3; no reliable D call. The CDR3 covers 13 residues. Trimming cost V 6 bases and J 4 bases, with 9 bases left between them. Germline V CDR1 and CDR2: KGHDR, SFDVKD. The CDR3 DNA follows: TGTGCCACCAGTCTTGCGGCCGGAAACACCATATATTTT. This sequence encodes CATSLAAGNTIYF.

V usage is TRBV19 and J usage is TRBJ2-2, with D unclear. The V gene's germline CDR1 is LNHDA and CDR2 SQIVND (reference sequence). Trimming took off 2 bases at V and 2 bases at J, with 6 bases between the two ends. The length of the CDR3 is 14 residues. As DNA, the CDR3 is TGTGCCAGTAGTATAAATTCAAACACCGGGGAGCTGTTTTTT. Its translation is CASSINSNTGELFF.

This chain links TRBV6-5 with TRBJ2-2; 7 bases agree with TRBD1. This CDR3 region has 15 residues. V shed 1 base and J 8 bases; nucleotides not matched to a gene: 7. The germline gives CDR1 MNHEY, CDR2 SVGAGI. CDR3: CASSYWRQGLGELFF. The CDR3 coding sequence is TGTGCCAGCAGTTACTGGAGACAGGGTTTGGGGGAGCTGTTTTTT.

The rearrangement links TRBV11-2 to TRBJ2-2; a possible D gene is TRBD2 (6 bases). The V gene lost 4 bases and the J gene lost 3 bases, with 15 bases spanning the gap. CDR1 is SGHAT and CDR2 is FQNNGV in the germline V gene. The CDR3 loop spans 16 amino acids. CDR3 loop: CASSYSRRADTGELFF. CDR3 coding DNA: TGTGCCAGCAGCTATTCGCGGAGGGCAGACACCGGGGAGCTGTTTTTT.

The rearrangement uses TRBV19 and TRBJ1-3, with D possibly TRBD1 on 5 matching bases. Germline values: CDR1 LNHDA, CDR2 SQIVND (reference sequence). V gave up 5 bases and J gave up 0 bases, with 17 bases separating them. This CDR3 has 17 residues. The CDR3 loop reads CASSLTGDLASGNTIYF. The CDR3 DNA reads TGTGCCAGTAGTCTCACGGGGGACTTGGCCTCTGGAAACACCATATATTTT.

This chain joins TRBV14 and TRBJ1-2, with 9 bases lining up with TRBD1. Germline assignment: CDR1 SGHDN and CDR2 FVKESK. The CDR3 totals 18 residues. V shed 1 base, J shed 4 bases, and the junction held 13 bases outside the gene matches. Here the CDR3 reads CASSQGRTGVGGTYGYTF. As DNA, the CDR3 is TGTGCCAGCAGCCAAGGGCGGACAGGGGTCGGAGGTACCTATGGCTACACCTTC.

This clone was seen a single time. CDR3 amino acids: CASSQDMRLAYKNTYEQYF. In nucleotides, the CDR3 is TGTGCCAGCAGCCAAGATATGAGACTAGCGTATAAGAACACCTACGAGCAGTACTTC. V is TRBV14 and J is TRBJ2-7; 8 nucleotides line up with TRBD2. V gave up 0 bases and J gave up 2 bases; unmatched junction bases: 15. Looked up from germline, CDR1 is SGHDN and CDR2 is FVKESK. This CDR3 is 19 amino acids long.

The CDR3 coding sequence is TGCGCCAGCAGCTTGGTTGTAGGGGGACAAACTGAAGCTTTCTTT. Its translation is CASSLVVGGQTEAFF. V and J are TRBV5-1 and TRBJ1-1, with a tentative D call TRBD1 (6 bases). Per germline, CDR1 SGHRS and CDR2 YFSETQ. With 0 bases removed from V and 5 bases from J, the gap between germline ends came to 14 bases. CDR3 length equals 15 residues.

The chain combines TRBV6-5 with TRBJ2-5; 7 bases are shared with TRBD1. Per germline, CDR1 MNHEY and CDR2 SVGAGI. The CDR3 covers 15 residues. V lost 10 bases, J lost 4 bases, and 15 bases stayed unmatched. The CDR3 region is CATSPDRVRRETQYF. The CDR3 DNA reads TGTGCCACCTCACCCGACAGGGTAAGGAGAGAGACCCAGTACTTC.

This chain links TRBV19 with TRBJ1-1; unclear D gene. The CDR3 covers 14 residues. V gave up 1 base and J gave up 1 base, with 7 bases separating them. From germline, CDR1 is LNHDA and CDR2 SQIVND (reference sequence). DNA for the CDR3: TGTGCCAGTAGTATAGTAAAGAGGAACACTGAAGCTTTCTTT. Protein: CASSIVKRNTEAFF. Looking up the rest from reference TRBV19 and TRBJ1-1 gives the full variable domain: DGGITQSPKYLFRKEGQNVTLSCEQNLNHDAMYWYRQDPGQGLRLIYYSQIVNDFQKGDIAEGYSVSREKKESFPLTVTSAQKNPTAFYLCASSIVKRNTEAFFGQGTRLTVV.

The V and J genes are TRBV7-9 and TRBJ1-6; D is possibly TRBD1 (5 bases). Between the trimmed V and J ends, which lost 1 base and 7 bases, there was a span of 8 bases. Germline V CDR1 and CDR2: SEHNR, FQNEAQ (reference sequence). The CDR3 spans 14 residues. The CDR3 is CASSLGQLNSPLHF. The DNA for the CDR3 is TGTGCCAGCAGCTTAGGACAGTTGAATTCACCCCTCCACTTT.

The gene calls are TRBV25-1 and TRBJ2-5, with D possibly TRBD2 on 6 matching bases. The CDR3 covers 13 residues. The germline V and J ends were trimmed by 4 bases and 5 bases, with 11 bases remaining between them. Germline values: CDR1 MGHDK, CDR2 SYGVNS. CDR3 residues: CASSAGGRETQYF. In DNA, the CDR3 is TGTGCCAGCAGTGCCGGGGGAAGGGAGACCCAGTACTTC.

This chain links TRBV10-2 with TRBJ2-7, with unresolved D. In germline, CDR1 is WSHSY, CDR2 SAAADI. With 8 bases removed from V and 3 bases from J, the gap between germline ends came to 8 bases. The CDR3 runs to 11 residues. CDR3 in amino acids: CASSSGYEQYF. The DNA of the CDR3 is TGCGCCAGCTCTTCAGGCTACGAGCAGTACTTC.

This clone was recorded a few times. V and J are TRBV24-1 and TRBJ1-5; no reliable D call. This CDR3 is 13 amino acids long. The V and J ends lost 6 bases and 11 bases respectively, with 16 bases between them. Per the germline V gene, CDR1 is KGHDR and CDR2 is SFDVKD. In DNA, the CDR3 is TGTGCCACCAGTTCATCCTTGCGGGGTGCCCAGCATTTT. Translating it yields CATSSSLRGAQHF.

The chain is built from TRBV19 and TRBJ2-1; 8 positions agree with TRBD2. The CDR3 loop spans 21 amino acids. The V segment lost 4 bases and the J segment 3 bases; nucleotides outside the gene matches: 23. Germline V gives CDR1 LNHDA, CDR2 SQIVND (reference sequence). The CDR3 reads CASSKDYPGLDVLSIYNEQFF. CDR3 in DNA: TGTGCCAGTAGTAAGGATTATCCGGGACTAGATGTCTTATCGATCTACAATGAGCAGTTCTTC.

The V gene is TRBV3-1 (or the pseudogene TRBV3-2), the J gene TRBJ1-4; TRBD1 is a possible D gene (5 bases). The CDR3 extends over 15 amino acids. Between the trimmed V and J ends, which lost 4 bases and 6 bases, there was a span of 15 bases. Germline V lookup: CDR1 LGHDT, CDR2 YNNKEL (reference sequence). The chain's CDR3 is CASSLRTVGDEKLFF. The DNA of the CDR3 is TGTGCCAGCAGCCTCCGGACGGTAGGGGATGAAAAACTGTTTTTT.

This sequence joins TRBV6-2 or TRBV6-3 and TRBJ2-1; 8 bases line up with TRBD2. Trimming cost V 2 bases and J 10 bases; bases outside gene matches: 4. Per the germline V gene, CDR1 is MNHEY and CDR2 is SVGEGT. This CDR3 has 13 residues. The CDR3 spells CASSYTGTREQFF. The CDR3 nucleotides are TGTGCCAGCAGTTACACAGGGACTAGAGAGCAGTTCTTC.

This chain joins TRBV7-9 and TRBJ2-7; 9 nucleotides agree with TRBD2. The V and J ends lost 5 bases and 0 bases, in that order; junction bases with no gene match: 5. CDR1 is SEHNR, CDR2 FQNEAQ, per germline (reference sequence). This CDR3 is built from 15 residues. CDR3 nucleotide sequence: TGTGCCAGCAGCATGTATAGCGGGAGCTCCTACGAGCAGTACTTC. Protein product: CASSMYSGSSYEQYF.

The rearrangement joins TRBV18 to TRBJ2-1, with 9 bases identical to TRBD1. Germline V gene sequence: CDR1 KGHSH, CDR2 LQKENI. The V and J ends lost 6 bases and 6 bases, in that order; junction bases with no gene match: 9. This CDR3 is built from 15 residues. In DNA form, the CDR3 reads TGTGCCAGCTCCTTGGGACAGGGCCCTCTCAATGAGCAGTTCTTC. Amino acids: CASSLGQGPLNEQFF.

The J gene is TRBJ2-3, the V gene TRBV28, with 7 positions matching TRBD2. The germline V gene has CDR1 MDHEN and CDR2 SYDVKM. Losses at the gene ends were 3 bases for V and 3 bases for J; bases not matched to a gene: 3. This CDR3 spans 14 amino acids. The CDR3 coding sequence is TGTGCCAGCAGTTTTGGGAGGGCGACAGATACGCAGTATTTT. Translation: CASSFGRATDTQYF.

This clone is a singleton in its sample. This chain connects TRBV19 to TRBJ2-1; 8 bases fit TRBD2. Germline V gene lookup returns CDR1 LNHDA and CDR2 SQIVND (reference sequence). The length of the CDR3 is 13 residues. V lost 8 bases, J lost 9 bases, and 9 bases stayed unmatched. The CDR3 DNA follows: TGTGCCAGTTCTCCGGGAGGGCACAGTGAGCAGTTCTTC. As protein: CASSPGGHSEQFF.

CDR3: CASSDVDRNYGYTF. The CDR3 nucleotides are TGTGCCAGCAGTGATGTTGACAGGAACTATGGCTACACCTTC. This chain connects TRBV6-1 to TRBJ1-2, with D tentatively TRBD1 (6 bases). This CDR3 is 14 amino acids long. V was clipped by 3 bases and J by 2 bases, with 10 bases between them. Germline lookup yields CDR1 MNHNS and CDR2 SASEGT.

V gene TRBV18 combines with J gene TRBJ1-1; no firm D call. CDR3 size: 13 residues. V was clipped by 4 bases and J by 0 bases, with 6 bases between them. CDR1 and CDR2 (germline): KGHSH, LQKENI. The CDR3 coding sequence is TGTGCCAGCTCACTCGGGTTGAACACTGAAGCTTTCTTT. Translating gives CASSLGLNTEAFF. The full variable domain, with the rest looked up from reference TRBV18 and TRBJ1-1, is NAGVMQNPRHLVRRRGQEARLRCSPMKGHSHVYWYRQLPEEGLKFMVYLQKENIIDESGMPKERFSAEFPKEGPSILRIQQVVRGDSAAYFCASSLGLNTEAFFGQGTRLTVV.

The chain uses TRBV9 and TRBJ2-1, with D perhaps matching TRBD2 (5 bases). Germline V gene data show CDR1 as SGDLS and CDR2 as YYNGEE. The CDR3 totals 16 residues. V was trimmed by 4 bases and J by 0 bases, leaving 14 bases between them. As DNA, the CDR3 is TGTGCCAGCAGCCCCCCCGGGGTGAGCTCCTACAATGAGCAGTTCTTC. It encodes CASSPPGVSSYNEQFF.

The V gene is TRBV10-1, the J gene TRBJ2-7; 9 nucleotides align to TRBD2. V lost 7 bases, J lost 4 bases, and 14 bases stayed unmatched. CDR3 length: 16 amino acids. CDR1 and CDR2 from the germline V gene are WNHNN and SYGVQD (reference sequence). The CDR3 region has the DNA TGCGCCAGCATGACTAGCGGCGAACCACGATGGTACGAGCAGTACTTC. This encodes CASMTSGEPRWYEQYF.

The chain links TRBV10-1 to TRBJ1-5; D gene uncertain. V was trimmed by 3 bases and J by 4 bases, leaving 19 bases between them. The CDR3 extends over 17 amino acids. Germline V gene sequence: CDR1 WNHNN, CDR2 SYGVQD (reference sequence). CDR3 sequence (DNA): TGCGCCAGCAGTGAACGTGTATCGCCGGGTCCGAATCAGCCCCAGCATTTT. Protein sequence: CASSERVSPGPNQPQHF.